This TCR beta chain was found in a study of cytomegalovirus exposure and HLA in healthy donors. Study-wide background: One earlier analysis, a look at 150 million to 200 million T cells, found some 110 million unique TCR beta sequences. General study results and limits: For most subjects, TCR beta sequences were reported to predict HLA-A and HLA-B alleles with accuracy. Among TCR beta chains, those listed as cytomegalovirus-associated numbered under 200.

This clone was observed a single time. Its specificity is unknown. Though probably carrying unrecorded immune exposures, donors were nominally healthy at sampling. Researchers ran the PCR with 60 Vbeta and 13 Jbeta primers. Sequencing used immunoSEQ multiplex PCR; TCRdb keeps in-frame clones, though not all of them. The sample lists 120,000 or so clones, approximately 80% occurring once. The sample was PBMCs. This TCR came from a man aged 18 to 29 in good health and CMV-seronegative.

CDR3 protein: CASSLGDRGNYGYTF. In nucleotides, the CDR3 is TGTGCCAGCAGCTTGGGGGACAGGGGGAACTATGGCTACACCTTC. V and J are TRBV7-9 and TRBJ1-2, with 11 bases matching TRBD1. With 3 bases clipped from V and 2 bases from J, the junction kept 2 bases outside the gene matches. The germline V gene has CDR1 SEHNR and CDR2 FQNEAQ (reference sequence). CDR3 length equals 15 residues.